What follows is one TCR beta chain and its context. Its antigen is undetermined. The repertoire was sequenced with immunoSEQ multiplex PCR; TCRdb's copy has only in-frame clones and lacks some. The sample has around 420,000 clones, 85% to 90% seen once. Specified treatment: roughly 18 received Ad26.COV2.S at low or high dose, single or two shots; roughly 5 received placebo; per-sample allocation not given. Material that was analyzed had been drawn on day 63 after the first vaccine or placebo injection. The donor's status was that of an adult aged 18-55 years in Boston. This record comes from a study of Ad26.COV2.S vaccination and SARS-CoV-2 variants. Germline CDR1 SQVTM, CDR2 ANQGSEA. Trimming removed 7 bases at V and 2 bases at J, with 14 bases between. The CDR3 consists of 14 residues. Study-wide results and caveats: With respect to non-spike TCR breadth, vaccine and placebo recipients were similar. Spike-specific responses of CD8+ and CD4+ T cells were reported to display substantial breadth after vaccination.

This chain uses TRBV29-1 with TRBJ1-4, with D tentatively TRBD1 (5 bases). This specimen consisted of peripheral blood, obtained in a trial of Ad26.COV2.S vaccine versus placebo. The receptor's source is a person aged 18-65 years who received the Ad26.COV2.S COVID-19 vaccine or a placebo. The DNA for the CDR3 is TGCAGCGCCTCAGGGCAGGTGACTAATGAAAAACTGTTTTTT. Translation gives CSASGQVTNEKLFF.